A selection of T cell receptor beta chains follows, all from one sample in a study of blood T cell repertoires in COVID-19. The protocol was immunoSEQ multiplex PCR, while the TCRdb copy is restricted to in-frame clones and leaves out a portion. The table lists over 90,000 clones, roughly 87% of them singletons. The sample consisted of peripheral blood. These receptors originate from a human donor in a cohort sampled during active COVID-19. The CDR3 runs from the conserved cysteine through the conserved F or W. D genes are given only for firm matches. Clone size is given for some rows only: seen once, a few or many times, or a class if the clone is expanded.

cdr3_aa cdr3_nt d_call clone_size j_call v_call
CASSLVGGTGGPGANVLTF TGTGCCAGCAGCTTAGTGGGGGGGACAGGGGGCCCTGGGGCCAACGTCCTGACTTTC TRBD1 few TRBJ2-6 TRBV11-2
CASSRERGYEQYF TGTGCCAGCAGCCGCGAACGGGGATACGAGCAGTACTTC NA NA TRBJ2-7 TRBV14
CASSIGEIEGNGYTF TGTGCCAGTAGTATTGGTGAAATCGAGGGAAACGGCTACACCTTC NA NA TRBJ1-2 TRBV19
CASRTTENTEAFF TGTGCCAGCAGAACAACAGAGAACACTGAAGCTTTCTTT NA NA TRBJ1-1 TRBV28
CASSQVGRGQYNEQFF TGTGCCAGCAGCCAAGTGGGCAGGGGCCAATACAATGAGCAGTTCTTC NA NA TRBJ2-1 TRBV4-2
CASRFSATNEKLFF TGTGCCAGCAGATTTTCCGCAACTAATGAAAAACTGTTTTTT NA NA TRBJ1-4 TRBV28
CASSFQGARSYEQYF TGTGCCAGCAGCTTCCAGGGGGCGAGGTCCTACGAGCAGTACTTC TRBD1 NA TRBJ2-7 TRBV7-9
CARSPQGANSPLHF TGTGCCAGAAGTCCACAGGGGGCTAATTCACCCCTCCACTTT TRBD1 NA TRBJ1-6 TRBV5-3
CASSPDREGTQYF TGTGCCAGTAGTCCGGACAGGGAGGGGACCCAGTACTTC NA NA TRBJ2-5 TRBV19
CAWRRTGNTEAFF TGTGCCTGGAGGAGGACGGGAAACACTGAAGCTTTCTTT NA NA TRBJ1-1 TRBV30
CASSRDRIYEKLFF TGTGCCAGCAGTAGGGACAGGATTTACGAAAAACTGTTTTTT TRBD1 NA TRBJ1-4 TRBV7-9
CASSDRPTRGFF TGTGCCAGCAGCGACAGGCCCACCCGAGGTTTCTTT NA NA TRBJ1-1 TRBV28
CASSLDRAYEQYF TGTGCCAGCAGCCTAGACAGGGCCTACGAGCAGTACTTC TRBD1 NA TRBJ2-7 TRBV5-4
CASSLVAQGWRETQYF TGTGCCAGCAGCTTAGTAGCGCAGGGGTGGAGGGAGACCCAGTACTTC NA NA TRBJ2-5 TRBV7-8
CASSKVGQFYADEQFF TGTGCCAGTAGTAAGGTGGGACAGTTTTATGCCGATGAGCAGTTCTTC TRBD1 NA TRBJ2-1 TRBV19
CASSGDRGTNPPDTQYF TGCGCCAGCAGCGGGGACCGCGGGACCAACCCGCCAGATACGCAGTATTTT NA NA TRBJ2-3 TRBV5-1
CASSSNPGDTQYF TGTGCCAGCAGCTCGAACCCCGGGGATACGCAGTATTTT NA NA TRBJ2-3 TRBV5-6
CASTGELGQPQHF TGTGCCAGCACGGGGGAACTTGGCCAGCCCCAGCATTTT NA NA TRBJ1-5 TRBV2
CATSARQGFTGELFF TGTGCCACCAGTGCCCGGCAGGGTTTCACCGGGGAGCTGTTTTTT NA once TRBJ2-2 TRBV24-1
CASSAYTGLGWETQYF TGTGCCAGCAGCGCCTACACAGGGTTAGGATGGGAGACCCAGTACTTC NA NA TRBJ2-5 TRBV9
CASYQGDSRTDTQYF TGCGCCAGTTACCAAGGGGACAGCCGCACAGATACGCAGTATTTT TRBD1 NA TRBJ2-3 TRBV5-1
CASSLREYNSPLHF TGTGCCAGCAGTTTAAGGGAGTATAATTCACCCCTCCACTTT NA few TRBJ1-6 TRBV27
CASSPLPDRFGNTQYF TGTGCCAGCTCACCCCTACCGGACAGGTTCGGAAATACGCAGTATTTT TRBD1 NA TRBJ2-3 TRBV18
CASSDRAAGTGGYEQYF TGTGCCAGCAGTGACCGAGCCGCCGGGACAGGGGGCTACGAGCAGTACTTC TRBD1 NA TRBJ2-7 TRBV25-1
CASSRREGPYNEQFF TGTGCCAGCAGCCGGCGGGAGGGCCCCTACAATGAGCAGTTCTTC TRBD2 few TRBJ2-1 TRBV9
CASSASGGTYEQYF TGTGCCAGCAGCGCTAGCGGGGGGACCTACGAGCAGTACTTC TRBD2 NA TRBJ2-7 TRBV9
CASISPNTGSEQFF TGTGCCAGCATTTCTCCTAATACAGGGAGTGAGCAGTTCTTC NA NA TRBJ2-1 TRBV2
CASSGGDRGMDTQYF TGTGCCAGCAGTGGGGGCGACAGGGGAATGGATACGCAGTATTTT TRBD1 NA TRBJ2-3 TRBV2
CASSGGNYNEQFF TGTGCCAGCAGTGGCGGGAACTACAATGAGCAGTTCTTC NA NA TRBJ2-1 TRBV9
CASSLTGLAGSTGELFF TGTGCCAGCAGCCTTACTGGACTAGCGGGAAGTACCGGGGAGCTGTTTTTT TRBD2 NA TRBJ2-2 TRBV11-2
CASSLSTSGGAELFF TGTGCCAGCAGCTTATCCACTAGCGGGGGGGCGGAGCTGTTTTTT TRBD2 NA TRBJ2-2 TRBV11-3
CASSSGPGLLNTEAFF TGTGCCAGCAGCTCCGGGCCGGGACTGCTTAACACTGAAGCTTTCTTT NA NA TRBJ1-1 TRBV13
CASSDSGDREGERDDTEAFF TGTGCCAGCAGTGACTCGGGTGACAGGGAAGGGGAAAGGGATGACACTGAAGCTTTCTTT TRBD1 NA TRBJ1-1 TRBV6-4
CASSLKPRDRVLYGYTF TGTGCCAGCAGTTTAAAACCCAGAGACAGGGTGCTCTATGGCTACACCTTC TRBD1 NA TRBJ1-2 TRBV28
CASSLLAASTDTQYF TGCGCCAGCAGCCTCCTAGCGGCTAGCACAGATACGCAGTATTTT TRBD2 NA TRBJ2-3 TRBV4-1
CASSLVRGAGDEQYF TGTGCCAGCAGCTTGGTTAGGGGAGCGGGGGACGAGCAGTACTTC TRBD2 NA TRBJ2-7 TRBV11-2
CASSEADRGMIYEQYF TGTGCCAGCAGTGAAGCGGACAGGGGAATGATCTACGAGCAGTACTTC TRBD1 NA TRBJ2-7 TRBV6-1
CASSLGIRGSAGELFF TGTGCCAGCAGTTTGGGGATCCGGGGTTCAGCCGGGGAGCTGTTTTTT NA once TRBJ2-2 TRBV27